This passage covers 2 T cell receptor beta chains from one sample sequenced in a study of blood T cell repertoires in COVID-19. TCRdb's copy holds only in-frame clones and misses some; the assay was immunoSEQ multiplex PCR. The sample carries under 300,000 clones, 88% recorded once. The sequencing input was peripheral blood. Every receptor here comes from a woman in her twenties or thirties with acute or convalescent COVID-19.

This sequence joins TRBV5-4 and TRBJ2-7; D is undetermined. Between the trimmed V and J ends, which lost 4 bases and 7 bases, there was a span of 9 bases. CDR3 length: 11 residues. CDR1 and CDR2 from the germline V gene are SGHNT and YYREEE (reference sequence). Written as DNA, the CDR3 is TGTGCCAGCAGCCTCGCGCGTGAGCAGTACTTC. This gives the protein CASSLAREQYF.

This chain connects TRBV6-5 to TRBJ1-5; D remains unclear. CDR1 is MNHEY and CDR2 is SVGAGI in the germline V gene. The ends were cut back, 0 bases at V and 6 bases at J, with 9 bases in the middle. The CDR3 spans 14 residues. The CDR3 here is CASSYSMFSQPQHF. Here the CDR3 DNA reads TGTGCCAGCAGTTACTCGATGTTCAGTCAGCCCCAGCATTTT.